Given below is one TCR beta chain in context. The data are from a study of blood T cell repertoires in COVID-19. Looking at the study overall: Specimens from acute and convalescent COVID-19 originated in the United States, Italy and Spain. In each case, the material was cDNA or gDNA derived from T cells, B-cell-depleted T cells, or PBMCs.

The J segment lost 2 bases and the V segment lost 7 bases, leaving 11 bases of the junction unmatched. Germline CDR1 is MDHEN and CDR2 is SYDVKM. This CDR3 spans 15 amino acids. Under the authors' procedure: Reference gene primer amplification in the assay estimated nucleated cell counts. The repertoire was sequenced with immunoSEQ multiplex PCR; TCRdb's copy has only in-frame clones and lacks some. For V, J and clone size, that table is used; D and trimming come from the DNA. Here the sample spans around 220,000 clones, around 86% being singletons. The sequence was obtained from a human donor in a cohort sampled during active COVID-19. The chain links TRBV28 to TRBJ2-7; 7 bases line up with TRBD1. Sequences were obtained from peripheral blood. The CDR3 DNA follows: TGTGCCAGCACCCAACCCCCGACAGGGACCTACGAGCAGTACTTC. Protein sequence: CASTQPPTGTYEQYF. The full variable domain, completed using reference TRBV28 and TRBJ2-7, is DVKVTQSSRYLVKRTGEKVFLECVQDMDHENMFWYRQDPGLGLRLIYFSYDVKMKEKGDIPEGYSVSREKKERFSLILESASTNQTSMYLCASTQPPTGTYEQYFGPGTRLTVT.